This T cell receptor beta chain was profiled in a study of T cell clones after liver transplantation (dated 2019 in TCRdb). The study in broad terms: The samples were obtained from ITN030ST, a randomized trial that attempted immunosuppression withdrawal within 2 years after liver transplantation. After a pre-transplant mixed lymphocyte reaction, TCRbeta sequencing was used to pinpoint donor-reactive T cell clones, which were subsequently tracked in post-transplant blood. Third party-reactive TCRbeta sequences from pre-transplant MLRs were also identified as an antigen-independent comparator for donor-reactive sequences. Three of the eight recipients were HCV-positive; the others were transplanted for non-autoimmune, non-viral indications. Until randomization at 12-24 months post-transplant, subjects were given standard immunosuppression, with no induction therapy. Tolerance meant complete immunosuppression withdrawal for at least one year without liver enzymes rising beyond twice the upper limit of normal. Blood samples were collected pre-transplant, pre-randomization before withdrawal, and post-randomization after either complete withdrawal or failed withdrawal. The study cohort included 8 liver transplant recipients, of whom 3 were classified as tolerant and 5 as non-tolerant. On the study overall, not on this receptor specifically: When repertoire turnover was accounted for, significantly reduced detection of donor-reactive sequences was found in 7 of 8 subjects for CD4 and in 8 of 8 subjects for CD8. Because allograft tissue specimens were not available, migration of donor-reactive T cells into the graft, rather than deletion, may have occurred. Low numbers of available donor cells limited the measurable donor-reactive repertoire in a couple of subjects. Conclusions were preliminary, limited by small, heterogeneous patient numbers and non-standardized post-transplant time points. In most of the 8 subjects, regardless of tolerance or HCV status, circulating donor-reactive CD4 TCRbeta sequences dropped significantly post-transplant. Donor-reactive sequences declined more than third party-reactive ones, suggesting partial antigen-specific deletion unrelated to withdrawal success.

Using immunoSEQ, frozen genomic DNA was subjected to high-throughput TCRbeta CDR3 sequencing, a process that included PCR amplification, mapping, bias correction and internal controls. The authors' pipeline ran thus. Productive rearrangements were retained, and unique TCRbeta sequences were defined by the CDR3 nucleotide sequence together with the V and J gene. For classification of a sequence as donor-reactive, at least 5-fold expansion in CFSE-low cells relative to unstimulated pre-transplant cells and a frequency of at least 0.01% were required. Per-subject minimum frequency thresholds, based on the lowest-template unstimulated sample, ensured at least 90% detection power. Jensen-Shannon divergence between the top 1000 TCRbeta sequences post-transplant and pre-transplant was used to measure repertoire turnover. Two-sided Fisher's exact tests were used to test for changes in the detection of donor-reactive sequences. This is the immuneACCESS table as TCRdb keeps it, with only in-frame sequences that have V and J called. A part of the clones is gone; compared with another copy, unresolved V genes explain less than half, and the rest is unexplained. The V and J calls and clone size were taken over from that table, and D and trimming were inferred from the DNA. Within this sample are more than 95,000 clones, with 90% of them counted one time only. The ten biggest clones cover 0.65% to 0.85% of the sample.

Comments on this clone: Its target antigen remains unknown. Base qualities were left out, and no much larger clone turns up one base away.

Unstimulated PBMCs, after thawing, were stained for CD3, CD4 and CD8 and then FACS-sorted into CD3+CD4+ and CD3+CD8+ populations. All 8 studied subjects were randomized to immunosuppression withdrawal. The Qiagen DNeasy Blood and Tissue Kit was used to isolate genomic DNA. Via the germline V gene, CDR1 is KGHSH and CDR2 LQKENI. From its cysteine to its phenylalanine, the CDR3 spans 14 amino acids. Kept here is only the CDR3 DNA, which spans 42 bases and is read in frame from base 1. A distance of 11 bases separates the germline ends of V and J, which lose 2 bases and 3 bases respectively. The sample here was CD4+ T cells from blood, taken 12 months after liver transplant. The clonotype was recovered from a human patient who received a liver transplant. After a transplant, some of the T cells may come from the graft donor. The chain was built from TRBV18 and TRBJ2-7, with a weak D call of TRBD1 (8 bases match). The nucleotides are TGTGCCAGCTCACCAACAGGGGGGGACTACGAGCAGTACTTC. This encodes CASSPTGGDYEQYF.